In this sample, the clone carrying this T cell receptor beta chain turned up many times. Its matching antigen is unknown. These data belong to a study of glioma-infiltrating T cells. Study-level findings and limits: Above-expected tissue-blood divergence occurred in all gliomas, most in low-grade ones. Only very few CDR3 sequences appeared in both tissue and blood.

The germline CDR1 and CDR2 sequences are DFQATT and SNEGSKA (reference sequence). Trimming took 6 bases from V and 5 from J; bases not matched to a gene: 7. The CDR3 spans 15 residues. TCR alpha and beta CDR3 regions were amplified from RNA using iRepertoire nested multiplex PCR. TCRdb passed the multiplex PCR reads through MiXCR, listing each CDR3 protein once. In the table there are 100,000 to 150,000 distinct CDR3 sequences, roughly 20% of which are singletons. Sequencing used glioma tissue, nonneoplastic brain tissue, or PBMCs (not recorded which). The chain links TRBV20-1 to TRBJ2-3, with 14 positions matching TRBD2. This TCR came from a human donor with low-grade glioma or glioblastoma, undergoing nonglioma brain surgery, or in good health (not recorded which). CDR3 amino acids: CSAPGLAGEEDTQYF. Here the CDR3 DNA reads TGCAGTGCGCCGGGACTAGCGGGAGAGGAAGATACGCAGTATTTT.